This paragraph reports one T cell receptor beta chain. Original processing methods: Nucleated cell counts were estimated from reference gene primer amplification. The data were produced by immunoSEQ multiplex PCR, yet TCRdb's version contains in-frame clones alone and is incomplete. V and J calls and clone size are copied from that table; D and trimming were computed from the DNA. The repertoire holds 30,000 or so clones, with roughly 65% as singletons. The J segment lost 6 bases and the V segment lost 4 bases, leaving 10 bases of the junction unmatched. The CDR3 runs to 15 residues. The germline gives CDR1 LNHDA, CDR2 SQIVND (reference sequence). These data are taken from a study of blood T cell repertoires in COVID-19. Across the whole study: COVID-19 samples, acute and convalescent, were from the United States, Italy and Spain. T cells, B-cell-depleted T cells, or PBMCs supplied cDNA or gDNA.

Sequenced: peripheral blood. The sequence came from a human donor in a cohort sampled during active COVID-19. V and J are TRBV19 and TRBJ1-1, with 8 bases that match TRBD1. CDR3: CASSKALQGGAEAFF. The DNA of the CDR3 is TGTGCCAGTAGTAAAGCTCTACAGGGGGGGGCTGAAGCTTTCTTT.